The clone carrying this TCR beta chain has more than one count but fewer than ten. The data are from a study of blood T cell repertoires in COVID-19. Overall study context: COVID-19 samples from acute and convalescent phases originated in the United States, Italy and Spain. From T cells, B-cell-depleted T cells, or PBMCs came the material, which was cDNA or gDNA.

The length of the CDR3 is 11 residues. V lost 5 bases, J lost 8 bases, and 1 base stayed unmatched. As processed by the authors: Using reference gene primer amplification, nucleated cell counts were estimated. Data came from immunoSEQ multiplex PCR; TCRdb stores just in-frame clones and leaves some out. Clonal size and the V and J genes are those of that table, whereas D and trimming came from the DNA. The data contain about 240,000 clones, around 83% of them singletons. The source of this sequence is a young woman with acute or convalescent COVID-19. The V and J genes are TRBV12-3 or TRBV12-4 and TRBJ1-1, with TRBD1 matching over 8 bases. The sequencing input was peripheral blood. Here the CDR3 DNA reads TGTGCCAGCAGTCGGACAGGGGAAGCTTTCTTT. Its translation is CASSRTGEAFF.